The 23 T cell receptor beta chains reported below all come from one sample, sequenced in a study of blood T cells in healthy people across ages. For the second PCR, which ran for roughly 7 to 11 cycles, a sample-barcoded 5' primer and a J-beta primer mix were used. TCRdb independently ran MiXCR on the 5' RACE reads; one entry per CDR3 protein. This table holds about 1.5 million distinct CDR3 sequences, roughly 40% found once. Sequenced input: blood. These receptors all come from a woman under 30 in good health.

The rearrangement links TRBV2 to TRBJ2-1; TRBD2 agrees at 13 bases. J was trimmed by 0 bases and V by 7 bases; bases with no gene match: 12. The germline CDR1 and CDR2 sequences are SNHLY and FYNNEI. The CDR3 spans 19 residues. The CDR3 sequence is CASTLTGLAGISSYNEQFF. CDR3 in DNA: TGTGCCAGCACCCTGACGGGACTAGCGGGGATAAGCTCCTACAATGAGCAGTTCTTC.

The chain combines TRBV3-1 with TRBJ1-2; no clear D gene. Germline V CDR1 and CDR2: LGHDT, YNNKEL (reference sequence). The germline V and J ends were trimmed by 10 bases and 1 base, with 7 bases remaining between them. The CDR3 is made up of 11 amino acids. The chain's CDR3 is CATLNNYGYTF. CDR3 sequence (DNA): TGTGCCACCTTAAATAACTATGGCTACACCTTC.

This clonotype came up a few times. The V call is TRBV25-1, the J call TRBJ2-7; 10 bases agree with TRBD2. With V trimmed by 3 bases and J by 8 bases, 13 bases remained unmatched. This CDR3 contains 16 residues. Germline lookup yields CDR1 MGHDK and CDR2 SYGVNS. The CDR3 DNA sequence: TGTGCCAGCAGTGAGAGCGGGGGGGCCGAATGGGGACAGCAGTACTTC. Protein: CASSESGGAEWGQQYF.

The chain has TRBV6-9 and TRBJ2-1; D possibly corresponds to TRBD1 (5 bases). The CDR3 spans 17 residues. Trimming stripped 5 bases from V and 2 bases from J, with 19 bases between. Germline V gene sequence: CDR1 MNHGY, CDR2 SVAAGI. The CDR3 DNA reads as TGTGCCAGCAGTCCCAGGGCGGCCCTTGGCCCCTACAATGAGCAGTTCTTC. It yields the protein CASSPRAALGPYNEQFF.

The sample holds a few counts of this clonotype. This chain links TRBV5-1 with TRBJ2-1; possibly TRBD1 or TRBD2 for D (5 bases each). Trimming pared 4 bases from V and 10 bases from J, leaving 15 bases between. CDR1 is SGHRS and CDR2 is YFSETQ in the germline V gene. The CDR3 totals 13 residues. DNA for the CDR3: TGCGCCAGCAGCCCGGGGCAGATTAGGGAGCAGTTCTTC. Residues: CASSPGQIREQFF.

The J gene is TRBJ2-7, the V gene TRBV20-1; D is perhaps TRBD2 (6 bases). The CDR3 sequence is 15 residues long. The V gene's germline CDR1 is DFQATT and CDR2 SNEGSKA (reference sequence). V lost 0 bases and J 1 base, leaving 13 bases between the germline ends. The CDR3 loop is CSARDVGGTSYEQYF. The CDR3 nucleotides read TGCAGTGCTAGAGATGTGGGCGGGACGTCCTACGAGCAGTACTTC.

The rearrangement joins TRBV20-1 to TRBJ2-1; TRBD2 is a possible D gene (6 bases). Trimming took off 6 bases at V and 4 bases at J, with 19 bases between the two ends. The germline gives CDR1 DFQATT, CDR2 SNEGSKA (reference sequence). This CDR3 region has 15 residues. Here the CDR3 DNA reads TGCAGTGCCGCCGGGGCGGGATTTTCGTACAATGAGCAGTTCTTC. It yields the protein CSAAGAGFSYNEQFF.

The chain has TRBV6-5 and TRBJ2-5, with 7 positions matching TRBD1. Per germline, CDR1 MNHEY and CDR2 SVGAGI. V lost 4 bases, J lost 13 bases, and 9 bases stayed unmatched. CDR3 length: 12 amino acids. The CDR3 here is CASSSRDSRRYF. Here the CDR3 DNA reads TGTGCCAGCAGTTCCCGGGACAGCCGGCGGTACTTC.

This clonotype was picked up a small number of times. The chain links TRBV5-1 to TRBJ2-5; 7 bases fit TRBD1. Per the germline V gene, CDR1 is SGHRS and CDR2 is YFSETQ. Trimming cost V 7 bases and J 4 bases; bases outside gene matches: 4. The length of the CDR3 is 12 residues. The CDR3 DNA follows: TGCGCCAGCGCACAGGGGCGAGAGACCCAGTACTTC. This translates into CASAQGRETQYF. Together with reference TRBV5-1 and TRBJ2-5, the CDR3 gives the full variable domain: KAGVTQTPRYLIKTRGQQVTLSCSPISGHRSVSWYQQTPGQGLQFLFEYFSETQRNKGNFPGRFSGRQFSNSRSEMNVSTLELGDSALYLCASAQGRETQYFGPGTRLLVL.

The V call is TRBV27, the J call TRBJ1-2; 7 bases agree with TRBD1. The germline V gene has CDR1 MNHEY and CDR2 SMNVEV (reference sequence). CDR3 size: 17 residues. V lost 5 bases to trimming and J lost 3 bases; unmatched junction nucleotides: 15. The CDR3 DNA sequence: TGTGCCAGCAGTACCAACAGGGGCAGCATTTTTGACTATGGCTACACCTTC. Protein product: CASSTNRGSIFDYGYTF.

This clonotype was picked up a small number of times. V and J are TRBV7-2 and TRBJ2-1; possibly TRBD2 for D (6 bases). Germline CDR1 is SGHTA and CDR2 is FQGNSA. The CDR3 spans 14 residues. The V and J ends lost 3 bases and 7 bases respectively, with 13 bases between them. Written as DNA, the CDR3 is TGTGCCAGCAGCTTCTCGGGACTCCTAAATGAGCAGTTCTTC. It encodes CASSFSGLLNEQFF.

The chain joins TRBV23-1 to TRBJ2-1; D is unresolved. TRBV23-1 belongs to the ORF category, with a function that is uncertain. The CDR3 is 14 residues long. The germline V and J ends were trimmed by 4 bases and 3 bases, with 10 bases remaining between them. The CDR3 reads CASSPDCYYNEQFF. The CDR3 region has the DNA TGCGCCAGCAGTCCGGATTGTTACTACAATGAGCAGTTCTTC.

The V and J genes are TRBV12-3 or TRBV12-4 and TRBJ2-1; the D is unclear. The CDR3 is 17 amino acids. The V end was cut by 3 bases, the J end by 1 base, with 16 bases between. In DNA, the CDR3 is TGTGCCAGCAGTTTTGGAACAGTGGGAAAATCCTACAATGAGCAGTTCTTC. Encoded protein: CASSFGTVGKSYNEQFF.

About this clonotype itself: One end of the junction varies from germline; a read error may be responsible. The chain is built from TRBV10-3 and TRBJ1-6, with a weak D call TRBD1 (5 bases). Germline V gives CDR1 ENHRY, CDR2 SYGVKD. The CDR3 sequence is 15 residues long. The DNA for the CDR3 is TGTGCCATCAGTGAAAGGCAGGGCGATAATTCACCCCCCCACTTT. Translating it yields CAISERQGDNSPPHF.

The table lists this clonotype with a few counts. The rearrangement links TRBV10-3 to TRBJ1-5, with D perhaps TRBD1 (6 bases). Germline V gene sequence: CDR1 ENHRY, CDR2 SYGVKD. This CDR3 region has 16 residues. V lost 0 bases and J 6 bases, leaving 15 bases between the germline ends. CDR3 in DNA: TGTGCCATCAGTGAGTCGGCTCTGGAAGGGGGTCAGCCCCAGCATTTT. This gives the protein CAISESALEGGQPQHF.

The CDR3 nucleotides read TGCAGTGCAAATGGGGACTCCTATATCCAGTACTTC. Translation gives CSANGDSYIQYF. The rearrangement links TRBV20-1 to TRBJ2-7, with D maybe TRBD2 (6 bases). Germline CDR1 and CDR2: DFQATT and SNEGSKA (reference sequence). Trimming cost V 6 bases and J 10 bases, with 19 bases left between them. This CDR3 contains 12 residues.

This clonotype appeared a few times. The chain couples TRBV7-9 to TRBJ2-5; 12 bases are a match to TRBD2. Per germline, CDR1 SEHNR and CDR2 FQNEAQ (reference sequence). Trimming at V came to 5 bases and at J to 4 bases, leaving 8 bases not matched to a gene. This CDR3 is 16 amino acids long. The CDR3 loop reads CASSPAQLAGGETQYF. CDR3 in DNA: TGTGCCAGCAGCCCTGCGCAACTAGCGGGGGGAGAGACCCAGTACTTC.

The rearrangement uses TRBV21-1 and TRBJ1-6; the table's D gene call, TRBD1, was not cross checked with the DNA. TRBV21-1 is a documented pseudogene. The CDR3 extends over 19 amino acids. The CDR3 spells CASSANRDRALLYNSPLHF. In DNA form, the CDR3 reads TGTGCCAGCAGCGCAAACCGGGACAGGGCCCTACTGTATAATTCACCCCTCCACTTT.

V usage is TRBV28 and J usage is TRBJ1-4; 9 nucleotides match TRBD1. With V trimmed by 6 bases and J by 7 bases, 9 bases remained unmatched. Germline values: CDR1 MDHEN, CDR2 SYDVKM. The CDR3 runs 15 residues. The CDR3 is CASSFPGTGIEKLFF. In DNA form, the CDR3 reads TGTGCCAGCAGCTTCCCCGGGACAGGGATTGAAAAACTGTTTTTT.

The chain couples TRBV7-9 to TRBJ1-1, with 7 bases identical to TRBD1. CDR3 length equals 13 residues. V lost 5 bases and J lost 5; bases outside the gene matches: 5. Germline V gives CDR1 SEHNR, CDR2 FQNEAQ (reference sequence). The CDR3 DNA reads TGTGCCAGCAGCCGAGGGGGCGGAACTGAAGCTTTCTTT. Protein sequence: CASSRGGGTEAFF.

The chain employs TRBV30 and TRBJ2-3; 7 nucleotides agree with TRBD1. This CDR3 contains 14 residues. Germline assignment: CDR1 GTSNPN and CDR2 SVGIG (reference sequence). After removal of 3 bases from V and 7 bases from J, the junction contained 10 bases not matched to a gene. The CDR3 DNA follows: TGTGCCTGGAGCTCCTTAGGGACAGAGTATACGCAGTATTTT. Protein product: CAWSSLGTEYTQYF.

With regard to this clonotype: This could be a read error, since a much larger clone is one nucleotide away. CDR3 sequence reads: CAISVRGAIYEQYF. DNA for the CDR3: TGTGCCATCAGTGTCCGGGGGGCAATCTACGAGCAGTACTTC. The chain recombines TRBV10-3 with TRBJ2-7, with TRBD2 as a possible D gene (7 bases). This CDR3 has 14 amino acids. Germline V CDR1 and CDR2: ENHRY, SYGVKD. Trimming pared 4 bases from V and 3 bases from J, leaving 13 bases between.

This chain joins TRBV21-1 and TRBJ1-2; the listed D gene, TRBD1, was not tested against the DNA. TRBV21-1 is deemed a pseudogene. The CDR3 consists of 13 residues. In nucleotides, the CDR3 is TGTGCCTCCCCCGTGGGGACAGGGGACGGCTACACCTTC. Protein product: CASPVGTGDGYTF.